These 10 T cell receptor beta chains came from one sample sequenced in a study of multiple sclerosis patients with progressive multifocal leukoencephalopathy. Specified time point: time of PML onset. Sequencing was performed with immunoSEQ multiplex PCR; in TCRdb, only in-frame clones are kept and a portion is missing. The sample gives 25,000 to 35,000 clones, less than 90% of which show up once; roughly 3.1% is in the top ten. The sample consisted of PBMCs, taken from a patient treated with natalizumab. All receptors derive from a human donor with progressive multifocal leukoencephalopathy.

The chain carries TRBV6-5 and TRBJ1-4, with a tentative D call TRBD1 (5 bases). With 0 bases removed from V and 9 bases from J, the gap between germline ends came to 17 bases. This CDR3 has 16 amino acids. Germline values: CDR1 MNHEY, CDR2 SVGAGI. The CDR3: CASSYSGDGVRKKLFF. The CDR3 DNA reads TGTGCCAGCAGTTACTCTGGGGACGGGGTGAGGAAAAAACTGTTTTTT.

The chain combines TRBV6-6 with TRBJ1-2; D is undetermined. CDR3 length equals 16 residues. V lost 0 bases, J lost 4 bases, and 15 bases lay in between. The germline CDR1 and CDR2 sequences are MNHNY and SVGAGI (reference sequence). CDR3 loop: CASSYSKPAASYGYTF. In DNA, the CDR3 is TGTGCCAGCAGTTACTCGAAGCCCGCGGCTAGCTATGGCTACACCTTC.

V gene TRBV11-2 combines with J gene TRBJ2-3; tentative D call: TRBD2 (5 bases). The V gene lost 5 bases and the J gene lost 0 bases, with 9 bases spanning the gap. This CDR3 has 14 residues. The V gene's germline CDR1 is SGHAT and CDR2 FQNNGV. The DNA for the CDR3 is TGTGCCAGCAGCCGAGGCGGGAGCACAGATACGCAGTATTTT. Its translation is CASSRGGSTDTQYF.

The chain couples TRBV2 to TRBJ2-7; 7 nucleotides align to TRBD1. V lost 2 bases and J lost 3; bases outside the gene matches: 4. The CDR3 extends over 14 amino acids. Germline V gene data show CDR1 as SNHLY and CDR2 as FYNNEI. CDR3 loop: CASSERRDSYEQYF. In DNA form, the CDR3 reads TGTGCCAGCAGTGAACGCAGGGACAGCTACGAGCAGTACTTC.

On this clone: The identical CDR3 is also encoded by other nucleotide sequences in the sample. V and J are TRBV7-3 and TRBJ1-1, with a tentative D call TRBD1 (5 bases). The germline gives CDR1 SGHTA, CDR2 FQGTGA. Deletions cut 5 bases from V and 4 bases from J, with 14 bases between. CDR3 length: 14 residues. DNA for the CDR3: TGTGCCAGCAGCCCGTCGACAGTGAGCACTGAAGCTTTCTTT. Its protein product is CASSPSTVSTEAFF.

The chain is built from TRBV28 and TRBJ1-5; D remains ambiguous. V was pared by 2 bases and J by 1 base, with 9 bases between. Per germline, CDR1 MDHEN and CDR2 SYDVKM. There are 15 residues in the CDR3. The CDR3 DNA is TGTGCCAGCAGTTTAAAGGGAATCAGCAATCAGCCCCAGCATTTT. Translation gives CASSLKGISNQPQHF.

The chain uses TRBV2 and TRBJ1-3, with D uncertain. Per germline, CDR1 SNHLY and CDR2 FYNNEI. This CDR3 spans 14 amino acids. With 6 bases removed from V and 0 bases from J, the gap between germline ends came to 9 bases. The CDR3 DNA sequence: TGTGCCAGCAGCCTTCAGAGCTCTGGAAACACCATATATTTT. It specifies CASSLQSSGNTIYF.

The chain combines TRBV7-9 with TRBJ1-1; a possible D gene is TRBD1 (5 bases). This CDR3 region has 14 residues. Germline V CDR1 and CDR2: SEHNR, FQNEAQ (reference sequence). The ends were cut back, 3 bases at V and 1 base at J, with 9 bases in the middle. The CDR3 is CASSFGRANTEAFF. DNA for the CDR3: TGTGCCAGCAGCTTCGGCAGGGCGAACACTGAAGCTTTCTTT.

The rearrangement joins TRBV10-3 to TRBJ1-1; D is possibly TRBD1 (5 bases). The CDR3 is made up of 13 amino acids. CDR1 and CDR2 (germline): ENHRY, SYGVKD. The V gene lost 5 bases and the J gene lost 4 bases, with 11 bases spanning the gap. The CDR3 here is CAISTGVTTEAFF. The CDR3 DNA sequence: TGTGCCATCAGTACAGGAGTGACCACTGAAGCTTTCTTT.

In its sample, this clone was seen a few times. V gene TRBV7-2 combines with J gene TRBJ1-1; TRBD1 might be the D (6 bases). V was cut by 5 bases and J by 4 bases, with 11 bases left in between. From germline, CDR1 is SGHTA and CDR2 FQGNSA. The CDR3 has 13 residues. In nucleotides, the CDR3 is TGTGCCAGCAGCCTCAGGGGAGTCACTGAAGCTTTCTTT. Its protein product is CASSLRGVTEAFF.